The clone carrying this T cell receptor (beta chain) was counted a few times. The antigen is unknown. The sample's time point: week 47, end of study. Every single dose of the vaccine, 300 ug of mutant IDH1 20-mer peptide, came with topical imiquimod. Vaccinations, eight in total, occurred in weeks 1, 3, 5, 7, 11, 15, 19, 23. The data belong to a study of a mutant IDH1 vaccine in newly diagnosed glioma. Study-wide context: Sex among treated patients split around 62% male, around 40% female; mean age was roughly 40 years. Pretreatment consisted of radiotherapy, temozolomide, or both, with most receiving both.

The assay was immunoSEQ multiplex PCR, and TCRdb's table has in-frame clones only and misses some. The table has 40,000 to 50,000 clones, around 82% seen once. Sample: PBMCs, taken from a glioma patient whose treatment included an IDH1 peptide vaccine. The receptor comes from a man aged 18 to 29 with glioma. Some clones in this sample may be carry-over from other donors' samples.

As DNA, the CDR3 is TGCGCCAGCAGCCAAAGGATCAGCAAGAACACTGAAGCTTTCTTT. Its protein product is CASSQRISKNTEAFF. This chain connects TRBV4-3 to TRBJ1-1, with D uncertain. V lost 2 bases, J lost 1 base, and 11 bases lay in between. The CDR3 has 15 amino acids. Germline CDR1 and CDR2: LGHNA and YSLEER.